This T cell receptor beta chain was recorded in a study of identifying expanded T cells in peripheral blood. The CDR3 runs to 14 residues. Deletions cut 10 bases from V and 10 bases from J, with 25 bases between. CDR1 is MGHRA and CDR2 is YSYEKL in the germline V gene. Measured with immunoSEQ multiplex PCR; TCRdb has only the in-frame clones, and not every one. This sample has over 100,000 clones, with about 91% found just once. In the case of this clone: The antigen remains undetermined.

No infections or other immune events were documented during collection. Study-level findings and limits: About 1.2 clones differed between technical replicates, versus approximately 17 and 20 over time. Two-week clone count variance significantly increased as total template count grew.

Sequenced sample: blood. The source is a person aged 18-69 years in good health. V gene TRBV4-1 combines with J gene TRBJ1-1; unclear D gene. The CDR3 sequence: CATALRTAEVGAFF. In DNA form, the CDR3 reads TGCGCCACAGCCCTAAGGACCGCCGAGGTCGGAGCTTTCTTT.